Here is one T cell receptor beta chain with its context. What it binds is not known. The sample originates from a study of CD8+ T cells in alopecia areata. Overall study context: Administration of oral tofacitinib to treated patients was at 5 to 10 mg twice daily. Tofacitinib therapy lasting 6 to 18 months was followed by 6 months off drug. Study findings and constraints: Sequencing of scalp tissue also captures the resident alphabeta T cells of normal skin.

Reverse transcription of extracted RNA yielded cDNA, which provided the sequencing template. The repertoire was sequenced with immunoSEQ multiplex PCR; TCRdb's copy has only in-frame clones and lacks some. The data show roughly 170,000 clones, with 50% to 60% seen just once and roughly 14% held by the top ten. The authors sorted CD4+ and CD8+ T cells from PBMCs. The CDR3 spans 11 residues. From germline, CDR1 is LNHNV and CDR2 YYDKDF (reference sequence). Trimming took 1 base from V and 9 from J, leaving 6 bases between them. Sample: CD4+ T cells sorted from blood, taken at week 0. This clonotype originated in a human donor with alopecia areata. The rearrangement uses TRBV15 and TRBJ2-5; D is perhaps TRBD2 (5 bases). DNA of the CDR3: TGTGCCACCAGCAGAGTACTAGCCCAGTACTTC. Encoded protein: CATSRVLAQYF.